This passage covers 27 T cell receptor beta chains from one sample sequenced in a study of T cell clonality in common variable immunodeficiency. Whole-study findings and limits: In common variable immunodeficiency, TCR beta chains reportedly carried fewer deletions and N-nucleotide insertions.

Antigens of these TCRs are unknown. TCRdb's table, derived via immunoSEQ multiplex PCR, lists solely in-frame clones and lacks some. In total the sample includes over 20,000 clones, none of them seen once. What was sequenced was peripheral blood mononuclear cells. The receptors originated from a human donor with common variable immunodeficiency.

This clone was recorded a few times. Read data end 3 residues before the CDR3 end; the end is taken from the germline J gene. The chain links TRBV2 to TRBJ1-1, with 8 positions matching TRBD1. This CDR3 is 12 amino acids long. CDR1 is SNHLY and CDR2 is FYNNEI in the germline V gene. CDR3 DNA (partial): TGTGCCAGCAGTGTAGACAGGGGAGAA. Translating it yields CASSVDRGE. The whole CDR3 protein reads CASSVDRGEAFF.

The table lists this clone with many counts. Read sequence stops 3 residues before the CDR3 end, and the germline J gene provides the missing end. V usage is TRBV5-1 and J usage is TRBJ2-3, with 8 positions matching TRBD2. Germline CDR1 reads SGHRS; CDR2 reads YFSETQ. CDR3 length: 15 amino acids. V was clipped by 6 bases and J by 8 bases; unmatched bases: 14. The CDR3 is CASTLVSGSVSTQYF. The part of the CDR3 DNA that was read is TGCGCCAGCACCCTGGTCAGCGGGAGTGTTAGTACG. Using reference TRBV5-1 and TRBJ2-3 for the parts outside the CDR3, the full variable domain is KAGVTQTPRYLIKTRGQQVTLSCSPISGHRSVSWYQQTPGQGLQFLFEYFSETQRNKGNFPGRFSGRQFSNSRSEMNVSTLELGDSALYLCASTLVSGSVSTQYFGPGTRLTVL.

The table lists this clone with a few counts. The read falls 3 residues short of the CDR3 end, and the missing part is taken from the germline J gene. The V and J genes are TRBV2 and TRBJ1-6; D not resolved. This CDR3 contains 11 residues. CDR1 SNHLY and CDR2 FYNNEI come from the germline V gene. Incomplete CDR3 DNA: TGTGCCAGCAGTGATGGCCTCCCC. Translating gives CASSDGLP. The whole CDR3 sequence is CASSDGLPLHF.

In its sample, this clone was seen a few times. The read halts 3 residues ahead of the CDR3 end, with the missing end drawn from the germline J gene. This same CDR3 is encoded by further DNA sequences in the sample. This chain joins TRBV19 and TRBJ2-1; 7 bases align to TRBD2. The CDR3 loop spans 15 amino acids. Germline-derived CDR1 and CDR2 are LNHDA and SQIVND (reference sequence). The V gene end was trimmed by 3 bases and the J gene end by 4 bases; junction bases not matched to a gene: 6. The sequenced part of the CDR3 DNA is TGTGCCAGTAGTATTTTCGGGGGGACGTACAATGAG. As protein: CASSIFGGTYNE. The entire CDR3 reads CASSIFGGTYNEQFF.

This clone has at least ten counts. Sequencing ends 3 residues short of the CDR3 end; the germline J gene provides the rest. The chain combines TRBV2 with TRBJ1-1, with a weak D call TRBD1 (5 bases). V was shortened by 8 bases and J by 3 bases, with 10 bases between the two germline ends. The CDR3 contains 12 residues. Per germline, CDR1 SNHLY and CDR2 FYNNEI. CDR3 DNA, as far as it was read: TGTGCCAGCCGTGCAGGGTACACTGAA. This codes for CASRAGYTE. In full, the CDR3 reads CASRAGYTEAFF.

This clone was found many times. The read terminates 3 residues before the CDR3 end, so the remaining end is supplied by the germline J gene. The chain joins TRBV14 to TRBJ1-6; no definite D call. V lost 1 base to trimming and J lost 4 bases, with 5 bases between them. The CDR3 contains 14 residues. Germline V gene data show CDR1 as SGHDN and CDR2 as FVKESK. The CDR3 bases that were read are TGTGCCAGCAGCCAAGTTCTTTATAATTCACCC. Its translation is CASSQVLYNSP. The full CDR3 reads CASSQVLYNSPLHF.

This clone was recorded many times. CDR3 DNA (partial): TGTGCCAGCAGTGACCAGGGCATCTCGAATGAG. This translates into CASSDQGISNE. Given in full, the CDR3 is CASSDQGISNEQFF. The chain uses TRBV2 and TRBJ2-1, with D possibly matching TRBD1 (5 bases). The read ends 3 residues shy of where the CDR3 ends; the end is completed using the germline J gene. This CDR3 is built from 14 residues. V shed 3 bases and J shed 7 bases, with 13 bases lying between them. The germline V gene has CDR1 SNHLY and CDR2 FYNNEI.

This clone was detected ten times or more. Coverage ceases 3 residues before the CDR3 finishes, and the germline J gene fills in the end. V and J are TRBV5-1 and TRBJ2-5; 9 bases agree with TRBD2. Germline loops: CDR1 SGHRS, CDR2 YFSETQ. This CDR3 region has 16 residues. V lost 4 bases to trimming and J lost 1 base; unmatched junction nucleotides: 8. CDR3 amino acids: CASSRGTSQGQETQYF. CDR3 DNA, as far as it was read: TGCGCCAGCAGCAGAGGGACTAGCCAGGGCCAAGAGACC. The complete variable domain, with remaining parts taken from reference TRBV5-1 and TRBJ2-5, reads KAGVTQTPRYLIKTRGQQVTLSCSPISGHRSVSWYQQTPGQGLQFLFEYFSETQRNKGNFPGRFSGRQFSNSRSEMNVSTLELGDSALYLCASSRGTSQGQETQYFGPGTRLLVL.

This clone was counted many times. The observed sequence ends 3 residues before the CDR3 terminus, with the missing tail filled in from the germline J gene. J is TRBJ2-1 and V is TRBV20-1; TRBD2 matches at 13 bases. Germline loops: CDR1 DFQATT, CDR2 SNEGSKA (reference sequence). The V and J ends lost 6 bases and 8 bases, in that order; junction bases with no gene match: 10. The CDR3 loop spans 15 amino acids. The sequenced CDR3 bases are TGCAGTGCCCCCGGACTAGCGGGAGCAGCCCATGAG. As protein: CSAPGLAGAAHE. From start to end, the CDR3 is CSAPGLAGAAHEQFF.

This clone has at least ten counts. The read stops 3 residues short of the end of the CDR3; the missing end is completed from the germline J gene. The V call is TRBV7-2, the J call TRBJ1-6; 7 nucleotides align to TRBD1. The CDR3 is 14 amino acids. The junction had 4 bases not matched to a gene; V was cut back by 4 bases and J by 7 bases. CDR1 SGHTA and CDR2 FQGNSA come from the germline V gene. CDR3 in amino acids: CASSSTGINSPLHF. CDR3 bases read: TGTGCCAGCAGCTCGACAGGGATAAATTCACCC.

This clone has only a few counts. The read ends 3 residues early relative to the CDR3; the germline J gene fills the gap. The chain has TRBV18 and TRBJ2-1; 8 nucleotides match TRBD2. Germline V gives CDR1 KGHSH, CDR2 LQKENI. V shed 3 bases, J shed 0 bases, and the junction held 7 bases outside the gene matches. The CDR3 has 17 residues. Incomplete CDR3 DNA: TGTGCCAGCTCACCGATGCCCGGGACTAGCTCCTACAATGAG. This gives the protein CASSPMPGTSSYNE. The entire CDR3 reads CASSPMPGTSSYNEQFF.

This clone was picked up many times. The read terminates 3 residues ahead of where the CDR3 ends, so the germline J gene completes it. This chain uses TRBV12-5 with TRBJ2-2, with a weak D call TRBD1 (6 bases). The V gene's germline CDR1 is LGHNT and CDR2 FRNRAP. CDR3 length: 15 amino acids. V dropped 1 base and J dropped 2 bases, with 8 bases sitting between them. The CDR3 is CASGLGQANTGELFF. CDR3 DNA, as far as it was read: TGTGCTAGTGGTTTGGGACAGGCAAACACCGGGGAG.

This clone was counted between two and nine times. The read terminates 3 residues before the CDR3 end, so the remaining end is supplied by the germline J gene. J is TRBJ2-6 and V is TRBV18; the D gene is possibly TRBD1 (6 bases). CDR1 KGHSH and CDR2 LQKENI come from the germline V gene. CDR3 length: 17 residues. V lost 3 bases and J 0 bases, leaving 12 bases between the germline ends. Incomplete CDR3 DNA: TGTGCCAGCTCACCGCGGACAGTATACTCTGGGGCCAACGTC. Protein product: CASSPRTVYSGANV. The full CDR3 is CASSPRTVYSGANVLTF.

This clone was counted many times. Partial CDR3 DNA: TGTGCCAGCAGCTTTGGCAGGGGCTTTACCGGGGAG. Translating gives CASSFGRGFTGE. The CDR3 reads in full as CASSFGRGFTGELFF. The chain uses TRBV7-9 and TRBJ2-2; TRBD1 might be the D (6 bases). The read ends 3 residues shy of where the CDR3 ends; the end is completed using the germline J gene. The CDR3 length is 15 residues. V lost 3 bases and J 5 bases, leaving 13 bases between the germline ends. CDR1 and CDR2 (germline): SEHNR, FQNEAQ (reference sequence).

This clone has ten or more counts. The read halts 3 residues ahead of the CDR3 end, with the missing end drawn from the germline J gene. This chain connects TRBV2 to TRBJ2-1; D may be TRBD2 (5 bases). CDR3 length: 14 residues. Between the trimmed V and J ends, which lost 2 bases and 3 bases, there was a span of 8 bases. Germline V gene lookup returns CDR1 SNHLY and CDR2 FYNNEI. CDR3 DNA, as far as it was read: TGTGCCAGCAGTGAACTAGCAGTCTACAATGAG. This gives the protein CASSELAVYNE. The CDR3, in full, reads CASSELAVYNEQFF.

Details on this clone: The read terminates 3 residues ahead of where the CDR3 ends, so the germline J gene completes it. This chain joins TRBV5-6 and TRBJ1-2, with 11 bases identical to TRBD1. The CDR3 runs to 14 residues. The germline CDR1 and CDR2 sequences are SGHDT and YYEEEE. With 4 bases clipped from V and 3 bases from J, the junction kept 2 bases outside the gene matches. The CDR3 protein is CASSEDRGHYGYTF. The covered CDR3 bases are TGTGCCAGCAGCGAGGACAGGGGGCACTATGGC.

As concerns this clone: The CDR3 end falls 3 residues outside the read, so it is completed with the germline J gene. V is TRBV19 and J is TRBJ2-7, with 12 bases that match TRBD2. Looked up from germline, CDR1 is LNHDA and CDR2 is SQIVND (reference sequence). J lost 0 bases, V lost 7 bases, and 4 bases had no gene match. CDR3 length: 15 amino acids. The DNA read from the CDR3 is TGTGCCAGTACTGCGACTAGCGGGAGCTCCTACGAG. It encodes CASTATSGSSYE. The full CDR3 protein reads CASTATSGSSYEQYF.

Of note for this clone: The read finishes 3 residues shy of the CDR3 end, and the germline J gene is used to complete it. The V gene is TRBV5-1, the J gene TRBJ2-7, with TRBD2 identical over 8 bases. CDR1 is SGHRS and CDR2 is YFSETQ in the germline V gene. Losses at the gene ends were 0 bases for V and 2 bases for J; bases not matched to a gene: 7. The CDR3 covers 16 residues. The sequenced part of the CDR3 DNA is TGCGCCAGCAGCTTGGGGGGTGCGGGAGGCGCCTACGAG. This translates into CASSLGGAGGAYE. The entire CDR3 reads CASSLGGAGGAYEQYF.

A few counts support this clone. With the read ending 3 residues before the CDR3 end, the germline J gene is used to fill in that end. The chain joins TRBV19 to TRBJ1-6, with TRBD1 identical over 8 bases. Germline assignment: CDR1 LNHDA and CDR2 SQIVND (reference sequence). The CDR3 extends over 14 amino acids. Trimming at V came to 3 bases and at J to 9 bases, leaving 4 bases not matched to a gene. The CDR3 reads CASSISGGISPLHF. The part of the CDR3 DNA that was read is TGTGCCAGTAGTATTTCAGGGGGCATTTCACCC.

The table lists this clone with many counts. The CDR3 extends 3 residues past the end of the read, so its final part is completed from the germline J gene. This chain joins TRBV5-1 and TRBJ2-5; D not resolved. Trimming stripped 3 bases from V and 2 bases from J, with 5 bases between. The CDR3 totals 12 residues. Germline CDR1 SGHRS, CDR2 YFSETQ. CDR3 loop: CASSSVQETQYF. CDR3 DNA (partial): TGCGCCAGCAGCTCGGTACAAGAGACC.

In its sample, this clone was seen a few times. The read ends 3 residues early relative to the CDR3; the germline J gene fills the gap. The rearrangement joins TRBV19 to TRBJ1-2; 7 bases are shared with TRBD1. Germline V gene data show CDR1 as LNHDA and CDR2 as SQIVND (reference sequence). This CDR3 has 13 amino acids. The V gene end was trimmed by 3 bases and the J gene end by 4 bases; junction bases not matched to a gene: 2. Incomplete CDR3 DNA: TGTGCCAGTAGTATGAGACAGGGCTATGGC. Its protein product is CASSMRQGYG. The entire CDR3 protein reads CASSMRQGYGYTF.

CDR3 loop: CATQGLQKNTEAFF. Partial CDR3 DNA: TGTGCCACCCAGGGACTCCAGAAGAACACTGAA. This rearrangement joins TRBV7-9 to TRBJ1-1; D possibly corresponds to TRBD1 (5 bases). The CDR3 extends 3 residues past the end of the read, so its final part is completed from the germline J gene. This CDR3 has 14 amino acids. Germline loops: CDR1 SEHNR, CDR2 FQNEAQ (reference sequence). Trimming removed 10 bases from V and 1 base from J, with 16 bases in between. Full variable domain (remainder filled in from reference TRBV7-9 and TRBJ1-1): DTGVSQNPRHKITKRGQNVTFRCDPISEHNRLYWYRQTLGQGPEFLTYFQNEAQLEKSRLLSDRFSAERPKGSFSTLEIQRTEQGDSAMYLCATQGLQKNTEAFFGQGTRLTVV.

This clone occurred a few times. Read coverage stops 3 residues before the CDR3 terminus; the germline J gene supplies the remainder. The chain carries TRBV2 and TRBJ1-1; D unclear. This CDR3 has 15 amino acids. The germline V gene encodes CDR1 SNHLY and CDR2 FYNNEI. V lost 8 bases, J lost 1 base, and 17 bases lay in between. CDR3 DNA, as far as it was read: TGTGCCAGCCGATTCGGCGGACTGCCGAACACTGAA. Its translation: CASRFGGLPNTE. The CDR3 in its entirety is CASRFGGLPNTEAFF.

This clone was seen at least ten times. The read gets to within 3 residues of the CDR3 end, and the germline J gene fills in the rest. The rearrangement joins TRBV20-1 to TRBJ2-3; the D gene is possibly TRBD2 (6 bases). The CDR3 is made up of 12 amino acids. The germline V gene encodes CDR1 DFQATT and CDR2 SNEGSKA (reference sequence). With 3 bases removed from V and 4 bases from J, the gap between germline ends came to 8 bases. This chain's CDR3 is CSARGGSDTQYF. CDR3 DNA, as far as it was read: TGCAGTGCTAGGGGGGGATCAGATACG.

This clone has ten or more counts. The sequence runs out 3 residues before the end of the CDR3; the remainder is reconstructed from the germline J gene. This sample also contains other DNA sequences that code for the same CDR3. The V and J genes are TRBV5-1 and TRBJ2-3; no definite D call. The CDR3 is 14 residues long. V was cut by 0 bases and J by 0 bases, with 5 bases left in between. CDR1 and CDR2 from the germline V gene are SGHRS and YFSETQ. The CDR3 loop reads CASSLEGSTDTQYF. CDR3 DNA (partial): TGCGCCAGCAGCTTGGAAGGGAGCACAGATACG.

This clone was seen a handful of times. The DNA ends 3 residues before the CDR3 does, and the rest of the CDR3 is filled in from the germline J gene. The J gene is TRBJ1-6, the V gene TRBV30, with 9 bases that match TRBD1. Per the germline V gene, CDR1 is GTSNPN and CDR2 is SVGIG (reference sequence). The CDR3 is 15 residues long. V trimming: 5 bases; J trimming: 8 bases; junction bases outside the gene matches: 10. CDR3 DNA, as far as it was read: TGTGCCTGGGGGCTCCCGGGACAGGGAGATTCACCC. This sequence encodes CAWGLPGQGDSP. The whole CDR3 protein reads CAWGLPGQGDSPLHF.

There are many counts of this clone. The read gets to within 3 residues of the CDR3 end, and the germline J gene fills in the rest. The chain recombines TRBV6-1 with TRBJ1-1; a possible D gene is TRBD1 (6 bases). This CDR3 is built from 13 residues. V lost 4 bases and J 1 base, leaving 7 bases between the germline ends. Per the germline V gene, CDR1 is MNHNS and CDR2 is SASEGT. The CDR3 DNA, read in part, is TGTGCCAGCAGTGCGGACAGGAACACTGAA. Amino acids: CASSADRNTE. The whole CDR3 is CASSADRNTEAFF.